A single sample is the source of the 14 T cell receptor beta chains below, sequenced in a study of T-cell memory formation after mild COVID-19. TCRdb processed the 5' RACE reads anew with MiXCR; each CDR3 protein has one entry. Of some 110,000 distinct CDR3 sequences in the sample, about 17% were seen once. The material sequenced was PBMCs or a T cell subset sorted from them (not recorded which). Every receptor here comes from an adult woman who had mild COVID-19 (a few samples of this study predate the infection). Cell type and time point are not known.

This clonotype turned up a few times. The chain joins TRBV7-3 to TRBJ1-1, with D possibly being TRBD1 (5 bases). V dropped 0 bases and J dropped 4 bases, with 15 bases sitting between them. The CDR3 sequence is 16 residues long. Germline V CDR1 and CDR2: SGHTA, FQGTGA. CDR3 protein: CASSLTVGQGPTEAFF. CDR3 coding DNA: TGTGCCAGCAGCTTAACGGTAGGGCAGGGCCCCACTGAAGCTTTCTTT.

The rearrangement joins TRBV12-3 or TRBV12-4 to TRBJ1-5; perhaps TRBD1 as D (6 bases). The CDR3 is 16 amino acids. The V end was cut by 6 bases, the J end by 6 bases, with 21 bases between. The CDR3 nucleotides are TGTGCCAGCAGCATTAGGGGGACTCAGGGGAGTCAGCCCCAGCATTTT. The encoded protein is CASSIRGTQGSQPQHF.

The chain combines TRBV27 with TRBJ2-2, with unresolved D. The V end was cut by 4 bases, the J end by 0 bases, with 6 bases between. The CDR3 runs to 14 residues. Germline CDR1 and CDR2: MNHEY and SMNVEV (reference sequence). CDR3 sequence (DNA): TGTGCCAGCAGTTGGCAGGCGAACACCGGGGAGCTGTTTTTT. Amino acid sequence: CASSWQANTGELFF.

This clonotype was found a few times. CDR3 protein: CASSYLGSGPGTEAFF. CDR3 in DNA: TGTGCCAGCAGTTACCTGGGGAGTGGGCCGGGCACTGAAGCTTTCTTT. This chain uses TRBV6-2 or TRBV6-3 with TRBJ1-1; D unresolved. Germline-derived CDR1 and CDR2 are MNHEY and SVGEGT. The length of the CDR3 is 16 residues. Trimming shortened V by 2 bases and J by 4 bases, and 17 bases separated the two germline ends.

V is TRBV7-9 and J is TRBJ2-5; a weak D match, TRBD1 (5 bases). Trimming removed 2 bases from V and 4 bases from J, with 23 bases in between. Germline CDR1 and CDR2: SEHNR and FQNEAQ (reference sequence). This CDR3 contains 18 residues. CDR3: CASSLPRSPLGAGETQYF. DNA of the CDR3: TGTGCCAGCAGCTTACCCCGATCCCCTTTAGGGGCCGGAGAGACCCAGTACTTC.

This clonotype was counted only a few times. The DNA for the CDR3 is TGTGCCAGCAGTAGACTCGGGGAGGCCACTGAAGCTTTCTTT. It yields the protein CASSRLGEATEAFF. This chain connects TRBV7-9 to TRBJ1-1; no clear D. Trimming cost V 6 bases and J 4 bases, with 15 bases left between them. The CDR3 sequence is 14 residues long. The germline V gene has CDR1 SEHNR and CDR2 FQNEAQ (reference sequence). Full variable domain (remainder filled in from reference TRBV7-9 and TRBJ1-1): DTGVSQNPRHKITKRGQNVTFRCDPISEHNRLYWYRQTLGQGPEFLTYFQNEAQLEKSRLLSDRFSAERPKGSFSTLEIQRTEQGDSAMYLCASSRLGEATEAFFGQGTRLTVV.

The gene calls are TRBV12-3 or TRBV12-4 and TRBJ2-7; D is unclear. This CDR3 has 14 residues. Trimming removed 3 bases at V and 3 bases at J, with 12 bases between. The CDR3 DNA reads as TGTGCCAGCAGTTTTGGGGTGAGAGGCTACGAGCAGTACTTC. The encoded protein is CASSFGVRGYEQYF.

The chain is built from TRBV7-2 and TRBJ2-1, with D unresolved. V shed 4 bases and J shed 1 base, with 8 bases lying between them. The length of the CDR3 is 14 residues. From germline, CDR1 is SGHTA and CDR2 FQGNSA. The DNA for the CDR3 is TGTGCCAGCAGCTATTCCGCGTCCTACAATGAGCAGTTCTTC. Protein: CASSYSASYNEQFF.

This chain connects TRBV7-2 to TRBJ2-4; maybe TRBD1 (5 bases). Trimming took 5 bases from V and 0 from J, leaving 14 bases between them. Germline V lookup: CDR1 SGHTA, CDR2 FQGNSA. The CDR3 has 16 residues. CDR3 loop: CASSGEGDLAKNIQYF. As DNA, the CDR3 is TGTGCCAGCAGCGGGGAAGGGGATTTAGCCAAAAACATTCAGTACTTC.

This clonotype has a handful of counts. J is TRBJ2-7 and V is TRBV6-2 or TRBV6-3; no clear D. Germline-derived CDR1 and CDR2 are MNHEY and SVGEGT. CDR3 length: 14 residues. V lost 0 bases and J lost 0, with 6 bases in between. The CDR3 sequence: CASSYSSDSYEQYF. DNA for the CDR3: TGTGCCAGCAGTTACTCGAGTGACTCCTACGAGCAGTACTTC.

The sample holds one count of this clonotype. The chain employs TRBV2 and TRBJ1-1; TRBD1 might be the D (6 bases). The ends were cut back, 9 bases at V and 3 bases at J, with 23 bases in the middle. There are 16 residues in the CDR3. CDR1 and CDR2 (germline): SNHLY, FYNNEI. The CDR3 nucleotides are TGTGCCAGTATCAACAGGGATTTGGCCTTTCACACTGAAGCTTTCTTT. It encodes CASINRDLAFHTEAFF. Based on the CDR3 plus reference TRBV2 and TRBJ1-1, the full variable domain is EPEVTQTPSHQVTQMGQEVILRCVPISNHLYFYWYRQILGQKVEFLVSFYNNEISEKSEIFDDQFSVERPDGSNFTLKIRSTKLEDSAMYFCASINRDLAFHTEAFFGQGTRLTVV.

V is TRBV4-1 and J is TRBJ1-4, with D uncertain. CDR3 size: 13 residues. V shed 4 bases and J shed 8 bases, with 11 bases lying between them. CDR1 MGHRA and CDR2 YSYEKL come from the germline V gene. This CDR3 reads CASSPASREKLFF. The CDR3 DNA sequence: TGCGCCAGCAGCCCAGCTTCACGGGAAAAACTGTTTTTT.

The rearrangement links TRBV7-6 to TRBJ2-3, with 8 positions matching TRBD1. The CDR3 is 17 amino acids. Germline CDR1 and CDR2: SGHVS and FNYEAQ. V was pared by 3 bases and J by 0 bases, with 8 bases of the junction left unmatched. CDR3 sequence (DNA): TGTGCCAGCAGCTTCAGCCAGGGGGCCCTTAGCACAGATACGCAGTATTTT. Protein: CASSFSQGALSTDTQYF.

The chain links TRBV6-5 to TRBJ2-7; 12 nucleotides line up with TRBD2. After removal of 0 bases from V and 0 bases from J, the junction contained 6 bases not matched to a gene. This CDR3 has 18 amino acids. Looked up from germline, CDR1 is MNHEY and CDR2 is SVGAGI. CDR3 nucleotides: TGTGCCAGCAGTTACTCGGTACTAGCGGGAGGTCGCTCCTACGAGCAGTACTTC. Translated: CASSYSVLAGGRSYEQYF.